Given below is one T cell receptor beta chain in context. Its matching antigen is unknown. This CDR3 comprises 14 residues. Germline V gene data show CDR1 as PRHDT and CDR2 as FYEKMQ (reference sequence). The ends were cut back, 0 bases at V and 6 bases at J, with 12 bases in the middle. Measured with immunoSEQ multiplex PCR; TCRdb has only the in-frame clones, and not every one. The table shows tens of thousands of clones, with around 75% occurring only once. This sample was included in a study of T cell clones after liver transplantation. General observations from the study: A significant post-transplant drop in circulating graft-donor-reactive CD4 TCRbeta sequences occurred in most of the 8 subjects.

The material was CD8+ T cells from blood, obtained approximately 52 months after liver transplant. This chain connects TRBV13 to TRBJ2-7, with D tentatively TRBD2 (6 bases). The sequence came from a human patient who received a liver transplant. Some T cells may trace back to the graft donor. In DNA form, the CDR3 reads TGTGCCAGCAGCTTAGGCCGAGGAGGGGCCGAGCAGTACTTC. This translates into CASSLGRGGAEQYF. The variable domain in full, with the rest retrieved from reference TRBV13 and TRBJ2-7, is AAGVIQSPRHLIKEKRETATLKCYPIPRHDTVYWYQQGPGQDPQFLISFYEKMQSDKGSIPDRFSAQQFSDYHSELNMSSLELGDSALYFCASSLGRGGAEQYFGPGTRLTVT.